One T cell receptor beta chain is described in this entry. The data stem from a study of blood T cell repertoires in COVID-19. Authors' methods: Using reference gene primer amplification, nucleated cell counts were estimated. Sequencing was performed with immunoSEQ multiplex PCR; in TCRdb, only in-frame clones are kept and a portion is missing. V, J and clone size derive from that table, while D and trimming were established from the DNA sequence. The sample has roughly 100,000 clones; around 90% are singletons. This CDR3 is built from 16 residues. V dropped 3 bases and J dropped 6; count of bases not matched to a gene: 13. Germline lookup yields CDR1 SEHNR and CDR2 FQNEAQ (reference sequence).

The sample comprised peripheral blood. This sequence originates from a man aged 50-59 years with acute or convalescent COVID-19. The rearrangement uses TRBV7-9 and TRBJ1-2; 7 bases fit TRBD1. In nucleotides, the CDR3 is TGTGCCAGCAGCTTCCCCATGGTTGGACAGGCAGATGGCTACACCTTC. This codes for CASSFPMVGQADGYTF.